These 29 T cell receptor beta chains came from one sample sequenced in a study of blood T cells in healthy people across ages. The second PCR ran roughly 6 to 11 cycles with a sample-barcoded 5' primer and J-beta primers. MiXCR was run by TCRdb on the 5' RACE reads, yielding one entry per CDR3 protein. The sample has about 640,000 distinct CDR3 sequences, around two fifths seen once. The sequenced sample was blood. Every receptor here comes from an elderly man in good health.

The CDR3 nucleotides read TGCGCCAGCAGCTTGGTAGGCGTCAGTCCCAAGAGGGGGGCGCAGTATTTT. Protein product: CASSLVGVSPKRGAQYF. The chain carries TRBV5-1 and TRBJ2-3; D possibly uses TRBD1 or TRBD2 (6 bases each). V lost 0 bases, J lost 10 bases, and 24 bases lay in between. Germline values: CDR1 SGHRS, CDR2 YFSETQ. The CDR3 totals 17 residues.

This clonotype was seen a single time. The rearrangement uses TRBV28 and TRBJ2-7; D is uncertain. Between the trimmed V and J ends, which lost 4 bases and 1 base, there was a span of 11 bases. The CDR3 extends over 14 amino acids. The germline CDR1 and CDR2 sequences are MDHEN and SYDVKM. The CDR3 protein is CASSSVPPSYEQYF. The CDR3, as DNA: TGTGCCAGCAGTTCTGTCCCCCCGTCCTACGAGCAGTACTTC. Together with reference TRBV28 and TRBJ2-7, the CDR3 gives the full variable domain: DVKVTQSSRYLVKRTGEKVFLECVQDMDHENMFWYRQDPGLGLRLIYFSYDVKMKEKGDIPEGYSVSREKKERFSLILESASTNQTSMYLCASSSVPPSYEQYFGPGTRLTVT.

This clonotype was seen only a few times. This chain joins TRBV18 and TRBJ2-7; D uncertain. This CDR3 contains 15 residues. Trimming stripped 3 bases from V and 4 bases from J, with 16 bases between. The germline V gene has CDR1 KGHSH and CDR2 LQKENI. The CDR3: CASSPSNIGSYEQYF. CDR3 DNA sequence: TGTGCCAGCTCACCTAGTAACATCGGCAGTTACGAGCAGTACTTC.

This clonotype showed up just a few times. This chain links TRBV7-9 with TRBJ2-7, with no clear D. V was cut by 5 bases and J by 3 bases, with 17 bases left in between. The V gene's germline CDR1 is SEHNR and CDR2 FQNEAQ (reference sequence). The CDR3 runs 15 residues. CDR3 DNA sequence: TGTGCCAGCAGCCGATCCCAGCCCCAAGGCTACGAGCAGTACTTC. Translated, it gives CASSRSQPQGYEQYF.

The chain combines TRBV6-6 with TRBJ2-5; D gene uncertain. The J call may be faulty, since TRBJ2-7 better matches the DNA end. Germline values: CDR1 MNHNY, CDR2 SVGAGI (reference sequence). CDR3 length: 12 amino acids. DNA for the CDR3: TGTGCCAGCCCCCCGGCTCCCCACGAGCAGTACTTC. This translates into CASPPAPHEQYF.

The V and J genes are TRBV6-1 and TRBJ2-3, with 9 positions matching TRBD1. The CDR3 sequence is 14 residues long. Trimming removed 8 bases from V and 0 bases from J; junction bases left unmatched: 3. Germline CDR1 and CDR2: MNHNS and SASEGT. The CDR3 loop reads CASPQGASTDTQYF. CDR3 sequence (DNA): TGTGCCAGCCCACAGGGGGCTAGCACAGATACGCAGTATTTT.

The chain joins TRBV6-6 to TRBJ1-4; D gene uncertain. The CDR3 totals 15 residues. Germline lookup yields CDR1 MNHNY and CDR2 SVGAGI (reference sequence). Trimming removed 6 bases at V and 0 bases at J, with 11 bases between. DNA for the CDR3: TGTGCCAGCAGGGAGGTGGTTGCAACTAATGAAAAACTGTTTTTT. Its protein is CASREVVATNEKLFF.

The chain employs TRBV4-1 and TRBJ2-7; 7 bases map to TRBD2. There are 13 residues in the CDR3. J was trimmed by 2 bases and V by 5 bases; bases with no gene match: 3. The germline gives CDR1 MGHRA, CDR2 YSYEKL. The CDR3 DNA reads as TGCGCCAGCAGCTCGGGGGGACCCTACGAGCAGTACTTC. Its protein product is CASSSGGPYEQYF.

V gene TRBV21-1 combines with J gene TRBJ1-4; TRBD1 is the table's D call, not checked against the DNA. TRBV21-1 is noted as a pseudogene. The CDR3 totals 16 residues. Written as DNA, the CDR3 is TGTGCCAGCAGCAACAGGAGCCAGGGGAGAAATGAAAAACTGTTTTTT. Translation: CASSNRSQGRNEKLFF.

In DNA form, the CDR3 reads TGTGCCAGCAGCCCTCGCGCCCAAATGGAGACCCAGTACTTC. Amino acid sequence: CASSPRAQMETQYF. The J gene is TRBJ2-7, the V gene TRBV2; D remains unclear. With the DNA end fitting TRBJ2-5 better, the J assignment may be wrong. This CDR3 is built from 14 residues. Germline V CDR1 and CDR2: SNHLY, FYNNEI.

V gene TRBV12-3 or TRBV12-4 combines with J gene TRBJ1-1, with 8 bases matching TRBD1. V lost 7 bases, J lost 1 base, and 8 bases stayed unmatched. The length of the CDR3 is 15 residues. CDR3 amino acids: CASTTPGTGNTEAFF. CDR3 nucleotide sequence: TGTGCCAGCACCACGCCGGGGACAGGGAACACTGAAGCTTTCTTT.

The sample holds one count of this clonotype. The rearrangement links TRBV6-2 or TRBV6-3 to TRBJ2-1; D not resolved. V was pared by 6 bases and J by 9 bases, with 15 bases between. The CDR3 totals 13 residues. Germline values: CDR1 MNHEY, CDR2 SVGEGT. The CDR3 sequence: CASRRSSEREQFF. The CDR3 coding sequence is TGTGCCAGCAGACGATCTTCGGAACGTGAGCAGTTCTTC.

Ten or more counts support this clonotype. V gene TRBV20-1 combines with J gene TRBJ2-1; either TRBD1 or TRBD2 may supply D (5 bases each). V gave up 4 bases and J gave up 7 bases, with 20 bases separating them. This CDR3 is built from 15 residues. The germline V gene encodes CDR1 DFQATT and CDR2 SNEGSKA (reference sequence). For the CDR3, the DNA is TGCAGTGCTAACCCCTTTGGGGGAGTGACAAATGAGCAGTTCTTC. It is translated as CSANPFGGVTNEQFF.

The chain uses TRBV11-3 and TRBJ2-3, with D maybe TRBD1 (6 bases). The CDR3 extends over 14 amino acids. V was pared by 3 bases and J by 1 base, with 8 bases between. Germline V CDR1 and CDR2: SGHNT, YENEEA. The CDR3 region has the DNA TGTGCCAGCAGCTTTCGGACAGGCACAGATACGCAGTATTTT. Its protein is CASSFRTGTDTQYF.

This clonotype turned up a few times. This chain links TRBV25-1 with TRBJ2-6; D call uncertain. Germline CDR1 reads MGHDK; CDR2 reads SYGVNS. Trimming shortened V by 0 bases and J by 2 bases, and 5 bases separated the two germline ends. The CDR3 is made up of 15 amino acids. The CDR3, as DNA: TGTGCCAGCAGTGAATATTCCCCTGGGGCCAACGTCCTGACTTTC. This codes for CASSEYSPGANVLTF. The variable domain in full, completed from reference TRBV25-1 and TRBJ2-6, reads EADIYQTPRYLVIGTGKKITLECSQTMGHDKMYWYQQDPGMELHLIHYSYGVNSTEKGDLSSESTVSRIRTEHFPLTLESARPSHTSQYLCASSEYSPGANVLTFGAGSRLTVL.

This chain links TRBV30 with TRBJ2-1, with a tentative D call TRBD2 (5 bases). V was pared by 2 bases and J by 1 base, with 9 bases between. CDR1 and CDR2 (germline): GTSNPN, SVGIG (reference sequence). The CDR3 consists of 14 residues. CDR3 amino acids: CAWSPGISYNEQFF. CDR3 DNA: TGTGCCTGGAGTCCGGGGATATCCTACAATGAGCAGTTCTTC.

This clonotype has just a few counts. J is TRBJ2-7 and V is TRBV5-1, with TRBD1 matching 10 bases. This CDR3 is 15 amino acids long. Germline CDR1 is SGHRS and CDR2 is YFSETQ. Trimming cost V 3 bases and J 2 bases; bases outside gene matches: 5. CDR3 in amino acids: CASSYGQGGTYEQYF. In nucleotides, the CDR3 is TGCGCCAGCAGCTACGGACAGGGGGGAACCTACGAGCAGTACTTC.

The chain uses TRBV29-1 and TRBJ1-2, with TRBD1 identical over 7 bases. Germline lookup yields CDR1 SQVTM and CDR2 ANQGSEA. The CDR3 spans 14 residues. V lost 4 bases and J lost 2; bases outside the gene matches: 7. The CDR3 region is CSVAPGTENYGYTF. CDR3 bases: TGCAGCGTTGCCCCCGGGACAGAGAACTATGGCTACACCTTC. The full variable domain, completed using reference TRBV29-1 and TRBJ1-2, is SAVISQKPSRDICQRGTSLTIQCQVDSQVTMMFWYRQQPGQSLTLIATANQGSEATYESGFVIDKFPISRPNLTFSTLTVSNMSPEDSSIYLCSVAPGTENYGYTFGSGTRLTVV.

In this sample, this clonotype turned up a few times. V and J are TRBV18 and TRBJ2-7; 8 bases align to TRBD1. There are 14 residues in the CDR3. Per the germline V gene, CDR1 is KGHSH and CDR2 is LQKENI. J lost 3 bases, V lost 2 bases, and 3 bases had no gene match. The CDR3 DNA follows: TGTGCCAGCTCACCAACACAGGGGGGCTACGAGCAGTACTTC. It codes for CASSPTQGGYEQYF.

Here the CDR3 DNA reads TGTGCCAGCTCACCCGCAGTCCTGACGGGGGGGACACAAGAGACCCAGTACTTC. Translation: CASSPAVLTGGTQETQYF. The chain has TRBV18 and TRBJ2-5; 8 bases are shared with TRBD2. Germline loops: CDR1 KGHSH, CDR2 LQKENI. The CDR3 extends over 18 amino acids. Trimming removed 3 bases from V and 2 bases from J; junction bases left unmatched: 14.

This clonotype was seen a few times. The genes are TRBV27 and TRBJ1-2, with no clear D. Germline CDR1 reads MNHEY; CDR2 reads SMNVEV (reference sequence). Deletions cut 6 bases from V and 6 bases from J, with 17 bases between. This CDR3 comprises 14 residues. The DNA for the CDR3 is TGTGCCAGCAGGTCCCCCGGATCCATCAATGGCTACACCTTC. Residues: CASRSPGSINGYTF.

V and J are TRBV27 and TRBJ2-5, with 9 bases that match TRBD1. In germline, CDR1 is MNHEY, CDR2 SMNVEV (reference sequence). The CDR3 length is 15 residues. J lost 7 bases, V lost 3 bases, and 9 bases had no gene match. The DNA for the CDR3 is TGTGCCAGCAGTTTTCGGACAGGGGAGAGGGGGACCCAGTACTTC. The encoded protein is CASSFRTGERGTQYF.

This clonotype was seen a handful of times. The chain joins TRBV20-1 to TRBJ1-6, with 8 nucleotides matching TRBD1. V lost 4 bases to trimming and J lost 7 bases; unmatched junction nucleotides: 9. The CDR3 runs 15 residues. Germline values: CDR1 DFQATT, CDR2 SNEGSKA (reference sequence). In DNA form, the CDR3 reads TGCAGTGCTAACGGCCAGGGGGCAAGGAATTCACCCCTCCACTTT. Translation: CSANGQGARNSPLHF.

The genes are TRBV15 and TRBJ2-2; D remains unclear. V dropped 1 base and J dropped 1 base, with 4 bases sitting between them. CDR3 size: 14 residues. Germline loops: CDR1 LNHNV, CDR2 YYDKDF (reference sequence). The CDR3 spells CATSRVGNTGELFF. Written as DNA, the CDR3 is TGTGCCACCAGCAGAGTCGGGAACACCGGGGAGCTGTTTTTT.

This clonotype was observed many times. V and J are TRBV20-1 and TRBJ2-4; 7 bases agree with TRBD2. Trimming cost V 0 bases and J 4 bases; bases outside gene matches: 12. CDR1 is DFQATT, CDR2 SNEGSKA, per germline (reference sequence). The CDR3 totals 17 residues. In DNA form, the CDR3 reads TGCAGTGCTAGAGAGTGGACTAGTGGGGGGGGGAAAAACATTCAGTACTTC. Its protein is CSAREWTSGGGKNIQYF.

This rearrangement joins TRBV3-1 to TRBJ2-5; possible D gene TRBD2, 7 bases. Trimming pared 0 bases from V and 12 bases from J, leaving 17 bases between. The CDR3 covers 14 residues. Germline CDR1 and CDR2: LGHDT and YNNKEL (reference sequence). In DNA form, the CDR3 reads TGTGCCAGCAGCCAAGATCGTCGGGGGGCCGACGAGTACTTC. Protein sequence: CASSQDRRGADEYF.

The chain uses TRBV6-5 and TRBJ2-1, with TRBD2 identical over 8 bases. CDR3 length equals 16 residues. J gave up 5 bases and V 7 bases, and 13 bases lay outside the gene matches. CDR1 and CDR2 (germline): MNHEY, SVGAGI. CDR3 DNA: TGTGCCAGCACCTTTACAAGAACTAGCGGTAACAATGAGCAGTTCTTC. Translation: CASTFTRTSGNNEQFF.

This clonotype was detected many times. This rearrangement joins TRBV29-1 to TRBJ2-3, with 10 bases aligning to TRBD2. Germline trimming cut 6 bases from V and 3 bases from J; bases unmatched to any gene: 3. CDR3 size: 13 residues. CDR1 and CDR2 (germline): SQVTM, ANQGSEA. The CDR3 sequence is CSVRAGGTDTQYF. The CDR3 DNA follows: TGCAGCGTCCGAGCGGGAGGGACAGATACGCAGTATTTT.

This clonotype was found a few times. This chain uses TRBV20-1 with TRBJ1-1; D gene uncertain. CDR3 length equals 12 residues. V was pared by 6 bases and J by 0 bases, with 8 bases between. Looked up from germline, CDR1 is DFQATT and CDR2 is SNEGSKA (reference sequence). The CDR3 DNA follows: TGCAGTGCCACACGACTGAACACTGAAGCTTTCTTT. It is translated as CSATRLNTEAFF.